This T cell receptor beta chain stems from a study of T-cell memory formation after mild COVID-19. Germline V lookup: CDR1 SGHAT, CDR2 FQNNGV. CDR3 length: 17 residues. With V trimmed by 4 bases and J by 8 bases, 16 bases remained unmatched. TCRdb called the 5' RACE reads again in MiXCR, with one record for every CDR3 protein. The sample lists roughly 450,000 distinct CDR3 sequences; more than 15% were seen once. This clonotype was recorded many times. Specimen: PBMCs or a T cell subset sorted from them (not recorded which). This chain connects TRBV11-2 to TRBJ1-4; TRBD1 matches at 7 bases. This TCR came from a man aged 18 to 30 who had mild COVID-19 (a few samples of this study predate the infection). Cell type and time point are not known. This CDR3 reads CASSSRAGTEFREKLFF. In DNA, the CDR3 is TGTGCCAGCAGCTCCCGTGCCGGGACAGAGTTTAGGGAAAAACTGTTTTTT. The full variable domain, completed using reference TRBV11-2 and TRBJ1-4, is EAGVAQSPRYKIIEKRQSVAFWCNPISGHATLYWYQQILGQGPKLLIQFQNNGVVDDSQLPKDRFSAERLKGVDSTLKIQPAKLEDSAVYLCASSSRAGTEFREKLFFGSGTQLSVL.